What follows describes a single TCR beta chain. An end of the junction differs from the germline gene, which may be a read error. Clones were read by immunoSEQ multiplex PCR, and TCRdb kept only the in-frame ones, dropping some. The data show some 300,000 clones, approximately 89% seen once. The data belong to a study of blood T cell repertoires in COVID-19. Study-wide background: The samples span acute and convalescent COVID-19 from the United States, Italy and Spain. Sources were T cells, B-cell-depleted T cells, or PBMCs; the material itself was cDNA or gDNA.

The CDR3 covers 9 residues. Germline CDR1 reads DFQATT; CDR2 reads SNEGSKA (reference sequence). This sequence originates from a woman in her 50s who had been exposed to COVID-19. The chain employs TRBV20-1 and TRBJ1-4; 7 bases line up with TRBD1. Material: PBMCs or T cells enriched from blood (not recorded which). Here the CDR3 DNA reads TGCAGTGCTAGGAGGGACAGAGGTTTT. It is translated as CSARRDRGF.